The entry that follows covers one T cell receptor beta chain sequence. What it recognizes is unknown. These data belong to a study of T cell responses to AZD1222 COVID-19 vaccine. The CDR3 has 14 residues. Between the trimmed V and J ends, which lost 2 bases and 8 bases, there was a span of 15 bases. Germline lookup yields CDR1 SNHLY and CDR2 FYNNEI. Both about-4-week and about-12-week second-dose recipients were combined. Study-level results: Unmutated variant regions are reportedly the target of nearly half of TCRs that are spike-specific. Regions 160-218 and 743-854 held dominance among vaccine-associated CD4 TCRs, which spanned spike. It was only a handful of AZD1222 recipients who were seropositive at baseline.

The repertoire was sequenced with immunoSEQ multiplex PCR; TCRdb's copy has only in-frame clones and lacks some. The sample includes roughly 150,000 clones, approximately 89% of them seen just once. The chain uses TRBV2 and TRBJ1-2; D remains unclear. The TCR originated in an adult who received the AZD1222 COVID-19 vaccine. This specimen was peripheral blood, taken 28 days after the second AZD1222 dose. Here the CDR3 reads CASSEPAAPWGYTF. The CDR3 DNA follows: TGTGCCAGCAGTGAACCAGCAGCCCCCTGGGGCTACACCTTC.